This TCR beta chain stems from a study of CD8 T cells in Susac syndrome. The V and J ends lost 4 bases and 4 bases, in that order; junction bases with no gene match: 7. The CDR3 has 15 residues. Germline loops: CDR1 SGDLS, CDR2 YYNGEE. RNA in amounts of about 0.5 to 1 ug was reverse transcribed with random hexamers. TCRdb analysed the immunoSEQ multiplex PCR reads with MiXCR anew, one entry per CDR3 protein. The repertoire holds over 150,000 distinct CDR3 sequences, with approximately 93% as singletons. The source is a human donor with multiple sclerosis. The sequenced sample consisted of CD4+ T cells from PBMCs. The V gene is TRBV9, the J gene TRBJ1-2, with TRBD1 identical over 10 bases. The CDR3 DNA is TGTGCCAGCAGCCCCGGGACAGGGGAGGGCTATGGCTACACCTTC. Its translation is CASSPGTGEGYGYTF.